This TCR beta chain was retrieved from a study of T cell responses to AZD1222 COVID-19 vaccine. Germline values: CDR1 SGHRS, CDR2 YFSETQ. The CDR3 is 12 residues long. The ends were cut back, 4 bases at V and 1 base at J, with 5 bases in the middle. Some clones are missing from TCRdb's copy, which holds only in-frame ones; the method was immunoSEQ multiplex PCR. The sample holds around 78,000 clones; 88% are singletons and the top ten take approximately 4.7%. Study findings and constraints: Baseline seropositivity occurred in only a handful of AZD1222 recipients. Recipients of two AZD1222 doses showed rising Spike-specific TCR breadth and depth. Most donors were white British, females outnumbered males, and clonal diversity was possibly underestimated.

A remark on this clone: Its antigen is unknown.

This sequence joins TRBV5-1 and TRBJ1-1; D remains unclear. The sample here was peripheral blood, taken on day 0 of MenACWY control vaccination. This TCR came from an adult in good health. In DNA, the CDR3 is TGCGCCAGCAGCAACCGGAACACTGAAGCTTTCTTT. Protein sequence: CASSNRNTEAFF.